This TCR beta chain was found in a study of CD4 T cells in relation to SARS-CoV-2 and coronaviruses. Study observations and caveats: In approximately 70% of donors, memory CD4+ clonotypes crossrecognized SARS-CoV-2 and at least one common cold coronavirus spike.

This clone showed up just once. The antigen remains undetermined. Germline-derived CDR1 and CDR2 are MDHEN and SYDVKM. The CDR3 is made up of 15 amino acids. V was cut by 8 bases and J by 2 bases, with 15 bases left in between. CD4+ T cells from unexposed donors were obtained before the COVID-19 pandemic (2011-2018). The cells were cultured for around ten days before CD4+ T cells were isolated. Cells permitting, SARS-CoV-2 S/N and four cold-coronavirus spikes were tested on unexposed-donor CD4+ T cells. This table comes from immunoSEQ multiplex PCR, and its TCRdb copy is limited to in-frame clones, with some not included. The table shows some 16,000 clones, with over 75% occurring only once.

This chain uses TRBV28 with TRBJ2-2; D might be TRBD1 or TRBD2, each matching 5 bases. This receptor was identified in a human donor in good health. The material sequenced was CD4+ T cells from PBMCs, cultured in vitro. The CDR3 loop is CASVGAGLNTGELFF. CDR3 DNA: TGTGCCAGCGTAGGGGCGGGCCTCAACACCGGGGAGCTGTTTTTT.